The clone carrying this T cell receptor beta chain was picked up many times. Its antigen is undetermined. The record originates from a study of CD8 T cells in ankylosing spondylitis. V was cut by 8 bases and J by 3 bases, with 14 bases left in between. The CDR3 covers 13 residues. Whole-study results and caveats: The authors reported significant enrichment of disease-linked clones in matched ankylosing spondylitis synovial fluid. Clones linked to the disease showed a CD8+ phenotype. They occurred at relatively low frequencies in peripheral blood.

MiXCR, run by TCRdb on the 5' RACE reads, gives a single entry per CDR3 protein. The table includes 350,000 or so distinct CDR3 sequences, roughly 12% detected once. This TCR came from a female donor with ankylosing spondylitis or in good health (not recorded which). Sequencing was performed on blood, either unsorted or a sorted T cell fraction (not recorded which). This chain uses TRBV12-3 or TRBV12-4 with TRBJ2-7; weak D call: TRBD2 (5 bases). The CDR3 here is CASAKAENYEQYF. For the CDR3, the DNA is TGTGCCAGCGCTAAAGCGGAGAACTACGAGCAGTACTTC.